The entry below gives a single T cell receptor (beta chain) sequence along with its context. Its antigen is currently unknown. The sample comes from a study of T cell repertoires in cytomegalovirus infection. The wider study: Indicated by public TCR beta signatures were CMV infection and matching HLA type. Study-wide results and limits: Accumulated public TCR beta family frequency recognized individuals carrying CMV together with the relevant HLA. HLA-C-restricted CMV clonotypes gave the most frequent clonotype in two of eight donors.

Each CDR3 protein gets one entry after TCRdb re-called the reads with MiXCR. The sample consists of about 700,000 distinct CDR3 sequences, roughly 30% of them appearing once. The sequence was collected from a human donor in good health (CMV status not recorded). Some clones in this sample may be carry-over from other donors' samples. The material sequenced was cultured PBMCs, taken from culture after CMV antigen stimulation.

In DNA form, the CDR3 reads TGTGCCAGCAGTTACCGGGGCGAGAGTGAAAAACTGTTTTTT. Residues: CASSYRGESEKLFF. This chain joins TRBV6-2 or TRBV6-3 and TRBJ1-4, with a possible D match to TRBD1 (5 bases). CDR1 and CDR2 (germline): MNHEY, SVGEGT. The CDR3 loop spans 14 amino acids. The V and J ends lost 2 bases and 7 bases respectively, with 11 bases between them.